A selection of T cell receptor beta chains follows, all from one sample in a study of T cell responses to AZD1222 COVID-19 vaccine. Sequencing used immunoSEQ multiplex PCR; TCRdb keeps in-frame clones, though not all of them. This table has 150,000 or so clones, about 91% appearing once. Sequenced here: peripheral blood, sampled 28 days after the second AZD1222 dose. The receptors stem from an adult who received the AZD1222 COVID-19 vaccine. Each CDR3 is given with its conserved first and last residue. Fields, in order: J gene, V gene, CDR3 protein.

TRBJ2-5 | TRBV7-2 | CASSLESGQETQYF
TRBJ2-7 | TRBV29-1 | CSVLTGTSGLEQYF
TRBJ1-2 | TRBV11-3 | CASSTGQGLNYGYTF
TRBJ1-4 | TRBV2 | CASSEEGGEKLFF
TRBJ2-2 | TRBV19 | CASSSENLYGELFF
TRBJ2-7 | TRBV6-6 | CASSYPREGSSYEQYF
TRBJ2-7 | TRBV2 | CASSVLEKYEQYF
TRBJ1-2 | TRBV25-1 | CASSRRGDGYTF
TRBJ2-7 | TRBV30 | CAWRDRGDEQYF
TRBJ2-1 | TRBV6-2/TRBV6-3 | CASSYPLKAGGPGEQFF
TRBJ1-4 | TRBV30 | CAWSSGTGWVGRLEKLFF
TRBJ1-1 | TRBV19 | CASSAVQMNTEAFF
TRBJ1-5 | TRBV2 | CASRDSGQINQPQHF
TRBJ2-7 | TRBV27 | CASSGQGWRLEQYF
TRBJ2-1 | TRBV7-2 | CASSSPFLAARNEQFF
TRBJ1-4 | TRBV11-2 | CASSLSIGEKLFF